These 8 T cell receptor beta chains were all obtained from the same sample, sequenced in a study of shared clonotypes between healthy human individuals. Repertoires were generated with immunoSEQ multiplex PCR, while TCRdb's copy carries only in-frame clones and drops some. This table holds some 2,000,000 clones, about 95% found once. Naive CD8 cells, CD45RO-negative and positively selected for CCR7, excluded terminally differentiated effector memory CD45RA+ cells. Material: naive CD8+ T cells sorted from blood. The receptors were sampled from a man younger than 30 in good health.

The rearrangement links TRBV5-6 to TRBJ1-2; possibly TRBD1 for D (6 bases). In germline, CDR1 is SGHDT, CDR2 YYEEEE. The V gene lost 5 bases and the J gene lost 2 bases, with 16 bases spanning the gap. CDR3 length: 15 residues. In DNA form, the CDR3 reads TGTGCCAGCAGTCCGTTCAGGACAGCAAACTATGGCTACACCTTC. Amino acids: CASSPFRTANYGYTF.

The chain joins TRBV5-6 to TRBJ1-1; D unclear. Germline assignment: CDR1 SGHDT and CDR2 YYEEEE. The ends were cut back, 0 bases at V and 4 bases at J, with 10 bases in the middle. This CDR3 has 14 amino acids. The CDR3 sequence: CASSLVGRSTEAFF. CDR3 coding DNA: TGTGCCAGCAGCTTGGTGGGGAGGAGCACTGAAGCTTTCTTT.

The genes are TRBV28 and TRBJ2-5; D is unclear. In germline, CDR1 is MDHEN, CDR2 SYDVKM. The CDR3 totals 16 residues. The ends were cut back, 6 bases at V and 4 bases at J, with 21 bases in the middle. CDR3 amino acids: CASSAALERKGETQYF. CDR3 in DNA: TGTGCCAGCAGCGCAGCTTTGGAGCGCAAGGGAGAGACCCAGTACTTC.

CDR3 in DNA: TGTGCCAGCAGTGAAGGGCGGGCCTACAATGAGCAGTTCTTC. It translates to CASSEGRAYNEQFF. J is TRBJ2-1 and V is TRBV2; perhaps TRBD2 as D (5 bases). Germline assignment: CDR1 SNHLY and CDR2 FYNNEI. Trimming cost V 1 base and J 2 bases, with 6 bases left between them. The CDR3 sequence is 14 residues long.

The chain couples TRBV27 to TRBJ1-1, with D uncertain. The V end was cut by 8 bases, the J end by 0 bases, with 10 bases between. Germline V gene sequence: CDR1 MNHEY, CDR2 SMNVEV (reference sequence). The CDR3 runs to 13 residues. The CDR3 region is CASSTDMNTEAFF. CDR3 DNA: TGTGCCAGCTCTACGGATATGAACACTGAAGCTTTCTTT.

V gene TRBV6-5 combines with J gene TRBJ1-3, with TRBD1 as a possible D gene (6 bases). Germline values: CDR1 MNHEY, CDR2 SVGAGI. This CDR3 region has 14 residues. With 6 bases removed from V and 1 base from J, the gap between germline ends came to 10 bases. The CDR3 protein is CASSQDSSGNTIYF. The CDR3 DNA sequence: TGTGCCAGCAGCCAGGACAGTTCTGGAAACACCATATATTTT.

The CDR3: CASPRRGDNEKLFF. In nucleotides, the CDR3 is TGTGCCAGCCCAAGGCGCGGGGATAATGAAAAACTGTTTTTT. This chain links TRBV28 with TRBJ1-4; no reliable D call. V shed 8 bases and J shed 4 bases, with 14 bases lying between them. In germline, CDR1 is MDHEN, CDR2 SYDVKM. The length of the CDR3 is 14 residues.

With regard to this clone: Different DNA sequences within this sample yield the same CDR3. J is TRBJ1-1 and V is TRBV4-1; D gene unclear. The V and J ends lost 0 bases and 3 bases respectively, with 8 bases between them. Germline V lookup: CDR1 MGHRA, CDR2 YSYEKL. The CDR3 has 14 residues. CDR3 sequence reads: CASSQDLGYTEAFF. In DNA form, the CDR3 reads TGCGCCAGCAGCCAAGATCTCGGGTACACTGAAGCTTTCTTT.